The 7 T cell receptor beta chains presented below share a single source sample, sequenced in a study of tumor and adjacent non-tumor tissue in lung cancer. No cell sorting was done before RNA was extracted from the tissue. This non-tumor lung sample came from over 3 cm beyond the tumor edge. Three rounds of nested PCR, following a modified ARM-PCR protocol, produced the TCRbeta library. Each CDR3 protein is one row after TCRdb ran MiXCR on the multiplex PCR reads. The sample shows approximately 77,000 distinct CDR3 sequences, approximately 80% of them seen only once. Sequenced sample: distant non-tumor lung tissue. These receptors came from a man in his sixties with non-small cell lung cancer.

In regard to this clonotype: A junction boundary mismatches the germline segment, possibly from a read error. The chain recombines TRBV27 with TRBJ2-6; D perhaps matches TRBD1 (5 bases). Germline V gives CDR1 MNHEY, CDR2 SMNVEV (reference sequence). The CDR3 has 11 amino acids. The CDR3 spells CYFSGANVVTF. The CDR3, as DNA: TGTTACTTCTCTGGGGCCAACGTCGTGACTTTC.

This clonotype has a single count. A read error is possible here, since a much larger clone lies one base away. The V gene is TRBV5-1, the J gene TRBJ2-6; no clear D. The germline V gene encodes CDR1 SGHRS and CDR2 YFSETQ. Trimming took off 2 bases at V and 0 bases at J, with 6 bases between the two ends. The CDR3 consists of 15 residues. This CDR3 reads CASSFQNSGANVLTF. The CDR3 nucleotides read TGCGCCAGCAGCTTTCAAAACTCTGGGGCCAACGTCCTGACTTTC.

This clonotype was recorded only once. The conserved phenylalanine or tryptophan normally closing the CDR3 is absent here, so this likely arose from a read error. The rearrangement uses TRBV20-1 and TRBJ1-5; a possible D gene is TRBD1 (5 bases). Looked up from germline, CDR1 is DFQATT and CDR2 is SNEGSKA (reference sequence). The CDR3 sequence is 15 residues long. V lost 6 bases and J 12 bases, leaving 27 bases between the germline ends. The CDR3 DNA sequence: TGCAGTGCGCTCAGAGTGGGGGAGGGCATAAAGGTCCAGCATCTT. It specifies CSALRVGEGIKVQHL.

With respect to this clonotype: With a much larger clone just one base away, this may be a read error. The rearrangement joins TRBV6-1 to TRBJ2-1, with 11 bases matching TRBD1. Germline V gene sequence: CDR1 MNHNS, CDR2 SASEGT. The CDR3 is 15 amino acids. After removal of 7 bases from V and 6 bases from J, the junction contained 8 bases not matched to a gene. CDR3 nucleotides: TGTGCCAGCACTGATGCGGGACAGGGGGTCAATGAGCAGTTCTTC. Translating gives CASTDAGQGVNEQFF.

The gene calls are TRBV6-2 or TRBV6-3 and TRBJ2-3; 11 bases are shared with TRBD2. Losses at the gene ends were 8 bases for V and 3 bases for J; bases not matched to a gene: 10. The germline gives CDR1 MNHEY, CDR2 SVGEGT. The CDR3 extends over 16 amino acids. In DNA, the CDR3 is TGTGCCAGCTGTCAAGGTCTAGCGGGAGGTACAGATACGCAGTATTTT. It codes for CASCQGLAGGTDTQYF.

The V gene is TRBV5-1, the J gene TRBJ2-3; 8 bases match TRBD2. Germline CDR1 and CDR2: SGHRS and YFSETQ. The V and J ends lost 6 bases and 2 bases, in that order; junction bases with no gene match: 11. The CDR3 length is 16 residues. The CDR3 protein is CASNLDAGGDTDTQYF. The DNA of the CDR3 is TGCGCCAGCAATCTAGATGCGGGGGGTGACACAGATACGCAGTATTTT.

Points on this clonotype: This CDR3 fails to terminate in the conserved phenylalanine or tryptophan, so it likely reflects a read error. Here the CDR3 reads CARSSDGRGTEAFL. The CDR3 nucleotides are TGTGCCAGGAGCTCAGACGGGAGGGGCACTGAAGCTTTCCTT. V usage is TRBV11-2 and J usage is TRBJ1-1, with D maybe TRBD1 (5 bases). Looked up from germline, CDR1 is SGHAT and CDR2 is FQNNGV. The CDR3 sequence is 14 residues long.